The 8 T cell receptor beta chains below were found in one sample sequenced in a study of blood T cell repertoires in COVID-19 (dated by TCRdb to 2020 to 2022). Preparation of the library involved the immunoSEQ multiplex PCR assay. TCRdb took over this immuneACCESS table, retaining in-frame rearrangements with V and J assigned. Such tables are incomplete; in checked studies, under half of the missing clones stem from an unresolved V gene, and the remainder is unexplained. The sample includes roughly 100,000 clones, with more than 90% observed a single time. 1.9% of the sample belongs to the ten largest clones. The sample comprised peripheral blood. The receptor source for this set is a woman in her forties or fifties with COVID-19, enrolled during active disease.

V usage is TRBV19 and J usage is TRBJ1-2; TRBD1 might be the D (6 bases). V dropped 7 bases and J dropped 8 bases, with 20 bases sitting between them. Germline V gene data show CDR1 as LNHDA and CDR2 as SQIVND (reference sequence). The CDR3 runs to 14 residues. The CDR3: CASTKEQGLKGYTF. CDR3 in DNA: TGTGCCAGTACCAAAGAACAGGGCCTGAAGGGCTACACCTTC.

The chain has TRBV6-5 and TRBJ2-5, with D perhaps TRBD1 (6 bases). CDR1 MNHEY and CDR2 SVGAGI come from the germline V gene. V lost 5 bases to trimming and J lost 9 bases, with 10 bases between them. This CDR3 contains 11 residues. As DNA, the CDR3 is TGTGCCAGCAGTAACCGACAGGCCCAGTACTTC. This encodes CASSNRQAQYF.

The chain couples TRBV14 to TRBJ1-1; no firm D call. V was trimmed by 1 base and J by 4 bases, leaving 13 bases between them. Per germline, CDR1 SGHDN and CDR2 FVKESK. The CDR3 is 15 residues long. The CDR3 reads CASSQGRAGSTEAFF. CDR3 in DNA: TGTGCCAGCAGCCAAGGGAGGGCGGGTAGCACTGAAGCTTTCTTT. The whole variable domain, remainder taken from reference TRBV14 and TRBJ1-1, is EAGVTQFPSHSVIEKGQTVTLRCDPISGHDNLYWYRRVMGKEIKFLLHFVKESKQDESGMPNNRFLAERTGGTYSTLKVQPAELEDSGVYFCASSQGRAGSTEAFFGQGTRLTVV.

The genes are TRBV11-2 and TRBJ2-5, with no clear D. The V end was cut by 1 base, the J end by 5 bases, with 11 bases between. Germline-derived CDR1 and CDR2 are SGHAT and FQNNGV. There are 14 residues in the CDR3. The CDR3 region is CASSLGQVSETQYF. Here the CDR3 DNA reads TGTGCCAGCAGCTTAGGACAAGTATCGGAGACCCAGTACTTC.

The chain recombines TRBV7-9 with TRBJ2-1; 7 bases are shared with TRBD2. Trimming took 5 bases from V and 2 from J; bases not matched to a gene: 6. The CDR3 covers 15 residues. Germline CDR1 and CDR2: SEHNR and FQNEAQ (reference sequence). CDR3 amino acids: CASSPLGLAYNEQFF. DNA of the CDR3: TGTGCCAGCAGCCCACTCGGACTAGCCTACAATGAGCAGTTCTTC.

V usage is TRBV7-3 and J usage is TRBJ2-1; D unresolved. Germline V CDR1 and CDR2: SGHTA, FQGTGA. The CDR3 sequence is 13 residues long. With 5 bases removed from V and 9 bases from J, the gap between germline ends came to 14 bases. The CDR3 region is CASSLLVSGEQFF. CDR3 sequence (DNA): TGTGCCAGCAGCCTTCTAGTGTCGGGTGAGCAGTTCTTC.

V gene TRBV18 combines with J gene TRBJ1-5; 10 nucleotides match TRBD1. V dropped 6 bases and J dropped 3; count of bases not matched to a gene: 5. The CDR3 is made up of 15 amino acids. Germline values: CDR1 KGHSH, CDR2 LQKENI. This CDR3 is CASSPGTGVNQPQHF. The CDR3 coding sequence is TGTGCCAGCTCCCCCGGGACAGGGGTCAATCAGCCCCAGCATTTT.

The CDR3 nucleotides read TGTGCCAGTAGAGGGGTGCGACCAGATACGCAGTATTTT. Its protein product is CASRGVRPDTQYF. The V and J genes are TRBV19 and TRBJ2-3; possibly TRBD1 for D (5 bases). Trimming took 6 bases from V and 4 from J, leaving 11 bases between them. The CDR3 is made up of 13 amino acids. The germline gives CDR1 LNHDA, CDR2 SQIVND (reference sequence).